Listed here are 15 T cell receptor beta chains from one sample, sequenced in a study of identical twins. One entry per CDR3 protein results from TCRdb running MiXCR on the 5' RACE reads. The data show about 690,000 distinct CDR3 sequences, 6.1% seen once. The sequenced material came from naive T cells sorted from blood. These TCRs come from a man between 18 and 35 years old in good health.

This clonotype was recorded at least ten times. The chain is built from TRBV5-1 and TRBJ1-2; TRBD1 matches at 9 bases. The CDR3 totals 14 residues. V lost 4 bases, J lost 4 bases, and 5 bases stayed unmatched. CDR1 is SGHRS, CDR2 YFSETQ, per germline. CDR3 region: CASSPRTGAYGYTF. CDR3 in DNA: TGCGCCAGCAGCCCTAGGACAGGGGCCTATGGCTACACCTTC.

This clonotype has at least ten counts. This chain uses TRBV4-2 with TRBJ2-1; D tentatively fits TRBD1 or TRBD2 (5 bases each). The V end lost 3 bases, the J end lost 9 bases, and 12 bases lay between the germline ends. CDR1 and CDR2 (germline): LGHNA, YNFKEQ. CDR3 length: 13 residues. CDR3 sequence (DNA): TGTGCCAGCAGCCAGGTAGGGGAGTTTGAGCAGTTCTTC. Translated: CASSQVGEFEQFF.

V is TRBV7-9 and J is TRBJ1-1; D may be TRBD1 (5 bases). Trimming took off 5 bases at V and 6 bases at J, with 13 bases between the two ends. Germline V CDR1 and CDR2: SEHNR, FQNEAQ (reference sequence). The CDR3 spans 13 residues. The CDR3 nucleotides read TGTGCCAGCAGCGACGTCCGGGGCGCTGAAGCTTTCTTT. Residues: CASSDVRGAEAFF.

This clonotype was counted only a few times. The genes are TRBV7-2 and TRBJ2-2; 7 bases fit TRBD2. Germline V CDR1 and CDR2: SGHTA, FQGNSA. The CDR3 runs to 14 residues. With 3 bases clipped from V and 5 bases from J, the junction kept 3 bases outside the gene matches. Written as DNA, the CDR3 is TGTGCCAGCAGCTTTTTAGCGGGTACCGGGGAGCTGTTTTTT. Its protein is CASSFLAGTGELFF.

In this sample, this clonotype turned up many times. The chain has TRBV12-3 or TRBV12-4 and TRBJ2-3; D tentatively fits TRBD1 or TRBD2 (5 bases each). Trimming took off 4 bases at V and 4 bases at J, with 18 bases between the two ends. CDR3 length: 16 amino acids. The CDR3 reads CASSSMWDRAADTQYF. CDR3 nucleotide sequence: TGTGCCAGCAGTTCAATGTGGGACCGAGCGGCAGATACGCAGTATTTT.

The sample holds a few counts of this clonotype. The genes are TRBV7-3 and TRBJ2-4; D call uncertain. The CDR3 consists of 13 residues. Germline assignment: CDR1 SGHTA and CDR2 FQGTGA. V was trimmed by 1 base and J by 5 bases, leaving 6 bases between them. The CDR3 bases are TGTGCCAGCAGCTTAAGCCCACAAAACATTCAGTACTTC. Protein product: CASSLSPQNIQYF.

In this sample, this clonotype turned up many times. This sequence joins TRBV9 and TRBJ2-7; 11 positions agree with TRBD1. The trim removed 7 bases at V and 6 bases at J, leaving 6 bases unmatched. CDR3 length equals 13 residues. Germline lookup yields CDR1 SGDLS and CDR2 YYNGEE. CDR3 residues: CASSKGTGGEQYF. For the CDR3, the DNA is TGTGCCAGCTCAAAAGGGACAGGGGGCGAGCAGTACTTC. The full variable domain, completed using reference TRBV9 and TRBJ2-7, is DSGVTQTPKHLITATGQRVTLRCSPRSGDLSVYWYQQSLDQGLQFLIQYYNGEERAKGNILERFSAQQFPDLHSELNLSSLELGDSALYFCASSKGTGGEQYFGPGTRLTVT.

This clonotype was detected only a few times. The chain combines TRBV5-1 with TRBJ2-7; D may be TRBD1 (6 bases). This CDR3 has 14 residues. V lost 0 bases to trimming and J lost 6 bases, with 13 bases between them. Germline V lookup: CDR1 SGHRS, CDR2 YFSETQ. CDR3 DNA: TGCGCCAGCAGCTTGGGAGGGGGTAGAACCGAGCAGTACGTC. Translation: CASSLGGGRTEQYV.

This clonotype has ten or more counts. The rearrangement uses TRBV12-3 or TRBV12-4 and TRBJ2-3; tentatively, D is TRBD2 (6 bases). V lost 11 bases, J lost 3 bases, and 21 bases lay in between. The CDR3 runs to 15 residues. The CDR3 sequence is CAGAIGEAVTDTQYF. Here the CDR3 DNA reads TGTGCCGGGGCAATAGGGGAGGCGGTGACAGATACGCAGTATTTT.

Many counts were recorded for this clonotype. The rearrangement joins TRBV20-1 to TRBJ2-5, with D maybe TRBD1 (5 bases). This CDR3 comprises 13 residues. Germline V gene lookup returns CDR1 DFQATT and CDR2 SNEGSKA (reference sequence). Trimming pared 1 base from V and 4 bases from J, leaving 10 bases between. The CDR3: CSARVPGAETQYF. CDR3 DNA: TGCAGTGCTAGAGTTCCTGGGGCAGAGACCCAGTACTTC.

This clonotype was observed at least ten times. V gene TRBV12-5 combines with J gene TRBJ2-7; tentative D call: TRBD2 (6 bases). From germline, CDR1 is LGHNT and CDR2 FRNRAP. Between the trimmed V and J ends, which lost 7 bases and 2 bases, there was a span of 9 bases. CDR3 length: 12 residues. This chain's CDR3 is CASAAGTYEQYF. The DNA for the CDR3 is TGTGCTAGTGCGGCGGGGACCTACGAGCAGTACTTC. Supplemented by reference TRBV12-5 and TRBJ2-7, the full variable domain reads DARVTQTPRHKVTEMGQEVTMRCQPILGHNTVFWYRQTMMQGLELLAYFRNRAPLDDSGMPKDRFSAEMPDATLATLKIQPSEPRDSAVYFCASAAGTYEQYFGPGTRLTVT.

This clonotype came up many times. This chain uses TRBV6-5 with TRBJ2-5, with D hard to call. The V gene lost 0 bases and the J gene lost 1 base, with 6 bases spanning the gap. This CDR3 comprises 14 residues. CDR1 MNHEY and CDR2 SVGAGI come from the germline V gene. In nucleotides, the CDR3 is TGTGCCAGCAGTTACTCTCGGTTCCAAGAGACCCAGTACTTC. This translates into CASSYSRFQETQYF.

This clonotype was seen many times. The chain recombines TRBV5-5 with TRBJ2-5; D may be TRBD1 (5 bases). The CDR3 is made up of 13 amino acids. Germline values: CDR1 SGHKS, CDR2 YYEKEE (reference sequence). V lost 4 bases and J 7 bases, leaving 14 bases between the germline ends. CDR3 in DNA: TGTGCCAGCAGCCCCCCCAGGGCCGTGACCCAGTACTTC. Translation gives CASSPPRAVTQYF. The whole variable domain, remainder taken from reference TRBV5-5 and TRBJ2-5, is DAGVTQSPTHLIKTRGQQVTLRCSPISGHKSVSWYQQVLGQGPQFIFQYYEKEERGRGNFPDRFSARQFPNYSSELNVNALLLGDSALYLCASSPPRAVTQYFGPGTRLLVL.

This clonotype was found many times. This chain joins TRBV27 and TRBJ1-1; a weak D match, TRBD1 (5 bases). This CDR3 comprises 14 residues. V dropped 10 bases and J dropped 6 bases, with 21 bases sitting between them. In germline, CDR1 is MNHEY, CDR2 SMNVEV (reference sequence). Here the CDR3 DNA reads TGTGCCACCCGGGACGGGAAGAGAACCGCTGAAGCTTTCTTT. Residues: CATRDGKRTAEAFF.

In this sample, this clonotype turned up many times. J is TRBJ2-1 and V is TRBV20-1; TRBD2 agrees at 12 bases. Germline assignment: CDR1 DFQATT and CDR2 SNEGSKA (reference sequence). The V gene end was trimmed by 0 bases and the J gene end by 4 bases; junction bases not matched to a gene: 1. The CDR3 spans 15 residues. CDR3 nucleotides: TGCAGTGCTAGAGATACTAGCGGGGGGTACAATGAGCAGTTCTTC. It encodes CSARDTSGGYNEQFF.